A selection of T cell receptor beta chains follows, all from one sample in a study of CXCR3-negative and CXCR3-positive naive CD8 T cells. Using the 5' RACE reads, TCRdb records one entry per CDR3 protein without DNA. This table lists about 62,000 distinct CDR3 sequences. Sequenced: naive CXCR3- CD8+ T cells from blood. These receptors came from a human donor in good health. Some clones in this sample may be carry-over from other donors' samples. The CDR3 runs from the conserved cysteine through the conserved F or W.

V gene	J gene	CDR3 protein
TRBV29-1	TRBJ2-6	CSVESLSGAISGANVLTF
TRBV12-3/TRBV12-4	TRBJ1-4	CASARPPGEKLFF
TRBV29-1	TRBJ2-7	CSVDRDYEQYF
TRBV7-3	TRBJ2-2	CASSGTGSSGELFF
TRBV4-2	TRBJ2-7	CASSLVGGALGILEQYF
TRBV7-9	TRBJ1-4	CASSLAKGARANEKLFF
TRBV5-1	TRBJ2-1	CASSLSGRSYNEQFF
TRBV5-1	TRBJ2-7	CASSYDIYEQYF
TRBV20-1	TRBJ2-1	CSARALSGGATYNEQFF
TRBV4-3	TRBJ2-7	CASSPTSGSLEQYF